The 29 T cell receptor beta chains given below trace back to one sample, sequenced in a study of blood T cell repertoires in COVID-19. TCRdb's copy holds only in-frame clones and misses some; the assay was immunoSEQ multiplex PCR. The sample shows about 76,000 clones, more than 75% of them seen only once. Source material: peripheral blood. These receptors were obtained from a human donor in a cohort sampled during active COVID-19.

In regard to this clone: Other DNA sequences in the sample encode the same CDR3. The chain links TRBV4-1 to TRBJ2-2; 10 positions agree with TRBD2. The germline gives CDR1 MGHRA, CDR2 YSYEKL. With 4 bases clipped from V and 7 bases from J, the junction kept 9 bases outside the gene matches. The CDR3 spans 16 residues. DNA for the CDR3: TGCGCCAGCAGCCGGAACCTAGCGGGAGAAATCGGGGAGCTGTTTTTT. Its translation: CASSRNLAGEIGELFF.

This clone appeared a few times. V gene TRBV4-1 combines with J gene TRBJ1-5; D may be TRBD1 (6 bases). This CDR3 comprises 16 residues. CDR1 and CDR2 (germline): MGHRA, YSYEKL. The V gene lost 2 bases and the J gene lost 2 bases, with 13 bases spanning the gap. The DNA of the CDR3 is TGCGCCAGCAGCCAAAATTACAGGGACGGCAATCAGCCCCAGCATTTT. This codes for CASSQNYRDGNQPQHF.

The CDR3 bases are TGCGCCAGCAGCCCGACTAGCGGGAGAGGGTACGAGCAGTACTTC. Translating it yields CASSPTSGRGYEQYF. The chain uses TRBV4-3 and TRBJ2-7; 12 bases match TRBD2. CDR3 size: 15 residues. Germline V CDR1 and CDR2: LGHNA, YSLEER. Trimming cost V 4 bases and J 4 bases; bases outside gene matches: 5.

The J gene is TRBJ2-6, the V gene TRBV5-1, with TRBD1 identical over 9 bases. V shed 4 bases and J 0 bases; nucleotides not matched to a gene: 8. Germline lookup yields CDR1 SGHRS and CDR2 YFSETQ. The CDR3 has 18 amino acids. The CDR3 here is CASSARTGANSGANVLTF. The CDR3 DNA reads TGCGCCAGCAGCGCCCGGACAGGGGCTAACTCTGGGGCCAACGTCCTGACTTTC.

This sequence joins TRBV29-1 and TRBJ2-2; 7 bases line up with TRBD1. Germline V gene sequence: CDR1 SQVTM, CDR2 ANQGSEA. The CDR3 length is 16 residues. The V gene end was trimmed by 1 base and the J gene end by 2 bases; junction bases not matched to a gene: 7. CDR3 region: CSVEGKNRGNTGELFF. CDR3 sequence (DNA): TGCAGCGTTGAAGGGAAAAACAGGGGAAACACCGGGGAGCTGTTTTTT.

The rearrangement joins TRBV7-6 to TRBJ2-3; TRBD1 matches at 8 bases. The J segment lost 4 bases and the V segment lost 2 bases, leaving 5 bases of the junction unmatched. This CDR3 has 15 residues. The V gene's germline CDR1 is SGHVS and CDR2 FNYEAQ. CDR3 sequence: CASSLSLTGADTQYF. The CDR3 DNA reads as TGTGCCAGCAGCTTATCGCTGACAGGGGCAGATACGCAGTATTTT.

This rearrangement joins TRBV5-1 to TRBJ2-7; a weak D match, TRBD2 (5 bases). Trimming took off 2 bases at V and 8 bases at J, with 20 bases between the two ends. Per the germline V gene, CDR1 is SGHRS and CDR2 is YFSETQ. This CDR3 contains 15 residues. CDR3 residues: CASSFTTESYGKQYF. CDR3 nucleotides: TGCGCCAGCAGCTTTACAACAGAGTCCTACGGGAAGCAGTACTTC.

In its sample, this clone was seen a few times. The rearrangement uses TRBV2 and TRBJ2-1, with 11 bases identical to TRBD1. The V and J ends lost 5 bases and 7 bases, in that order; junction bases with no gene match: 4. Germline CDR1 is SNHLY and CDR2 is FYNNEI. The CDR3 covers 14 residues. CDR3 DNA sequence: TGTGCCAGCAGTCCGGGACAGGGGGGTAATGAGCAGTTCTTC. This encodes CASSPGQGGNEQFF.

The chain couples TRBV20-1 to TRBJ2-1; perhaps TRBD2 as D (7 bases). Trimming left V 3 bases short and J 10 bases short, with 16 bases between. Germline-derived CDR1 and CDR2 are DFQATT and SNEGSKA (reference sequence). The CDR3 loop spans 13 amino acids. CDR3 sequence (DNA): TGCAGTGCTAGTAGGGGGGGCTTGATGGAGCAGTTCTTC. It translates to CSASRGGLMEQFF.

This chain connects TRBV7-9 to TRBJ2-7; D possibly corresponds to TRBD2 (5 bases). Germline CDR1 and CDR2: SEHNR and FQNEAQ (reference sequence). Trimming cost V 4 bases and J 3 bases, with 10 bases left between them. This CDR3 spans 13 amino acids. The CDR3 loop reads CASSSGSYYEQYF. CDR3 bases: TGTGCCAGCAGCTCTGGGAGCTACTACGAGCAGTACTTC.

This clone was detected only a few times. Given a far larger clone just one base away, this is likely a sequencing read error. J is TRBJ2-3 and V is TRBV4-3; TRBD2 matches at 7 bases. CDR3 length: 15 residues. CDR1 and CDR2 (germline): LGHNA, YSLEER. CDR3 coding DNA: TGCGCCCGCAGCCACGGCGGGGAGGGGACAGATACGCAGTATTTT. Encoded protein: CARSHGGEGTDTQYF.

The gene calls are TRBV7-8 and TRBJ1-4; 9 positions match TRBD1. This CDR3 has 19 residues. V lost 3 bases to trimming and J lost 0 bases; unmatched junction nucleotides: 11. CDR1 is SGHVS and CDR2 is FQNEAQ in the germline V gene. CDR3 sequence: CASSFFLTGGLATNEKLFF. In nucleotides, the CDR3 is TGTGCCAGCAGCTTTTTCTTGACAGGGGGTCTGGCAACTAATGAAAAACTGTTTTTT.

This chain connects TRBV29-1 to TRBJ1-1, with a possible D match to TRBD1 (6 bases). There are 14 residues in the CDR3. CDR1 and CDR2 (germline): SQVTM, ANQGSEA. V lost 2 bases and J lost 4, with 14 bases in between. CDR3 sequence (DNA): TGCAGCGTTGAATACAGGGCATCGGGCACTGAAGCTTTCTTT. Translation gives CSVEYRASGTEAFF.

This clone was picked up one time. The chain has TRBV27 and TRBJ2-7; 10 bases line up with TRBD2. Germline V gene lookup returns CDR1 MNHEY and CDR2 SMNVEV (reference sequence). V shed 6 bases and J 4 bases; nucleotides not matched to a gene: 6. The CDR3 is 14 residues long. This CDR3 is CASSFLAGEYEQYF. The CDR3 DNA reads TGTGCCAGCAGCTTCCTAGCGGGAGAGTACGAGCAGTACTTC.

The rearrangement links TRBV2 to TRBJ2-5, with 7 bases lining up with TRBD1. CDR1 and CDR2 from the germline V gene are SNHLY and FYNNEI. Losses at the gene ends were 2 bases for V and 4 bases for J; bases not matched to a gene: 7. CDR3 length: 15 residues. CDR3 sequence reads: CASSERGQFSETQYF. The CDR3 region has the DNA TGTGCCAGCAGTGAAAGGGGACAGTTCTCAGAGACCCAGTACTTC.

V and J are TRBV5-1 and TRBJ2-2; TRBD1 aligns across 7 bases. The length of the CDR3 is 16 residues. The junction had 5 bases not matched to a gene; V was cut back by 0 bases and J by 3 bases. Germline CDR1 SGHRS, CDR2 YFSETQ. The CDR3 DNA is TGCGCCAGCAGCTTGGAAGGGACAGCTGACACCGGGGAGCTGTTTTTT. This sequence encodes CASSLEGTADTGELFF.

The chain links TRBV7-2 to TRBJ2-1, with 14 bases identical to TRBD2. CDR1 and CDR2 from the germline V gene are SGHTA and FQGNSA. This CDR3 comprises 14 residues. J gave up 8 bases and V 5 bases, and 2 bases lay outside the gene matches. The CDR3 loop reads CASSGTSGSHEQFF. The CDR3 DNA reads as TGTGCCAGCAGCGGGACTAGCGGGAGTCATGAGCAGTTCTTC.

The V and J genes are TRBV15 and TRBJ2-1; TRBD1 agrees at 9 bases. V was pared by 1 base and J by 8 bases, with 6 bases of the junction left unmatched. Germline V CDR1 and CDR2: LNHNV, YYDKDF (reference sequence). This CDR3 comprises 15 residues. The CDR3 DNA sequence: TGTGCCACCAGCAGAGCGGGACAGGGATGGGATGAGCAGTTCTTC. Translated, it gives CATSRAGQGWDEQFF.

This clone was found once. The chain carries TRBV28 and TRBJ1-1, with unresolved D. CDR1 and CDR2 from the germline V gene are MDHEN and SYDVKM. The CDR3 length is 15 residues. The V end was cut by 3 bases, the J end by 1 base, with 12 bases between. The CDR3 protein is CASSFREGSNTEAFF. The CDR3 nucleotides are TGTGCCAGCAGTTTTCGGGAAGGCTCGAACACTGAAGCTTTCTTT.

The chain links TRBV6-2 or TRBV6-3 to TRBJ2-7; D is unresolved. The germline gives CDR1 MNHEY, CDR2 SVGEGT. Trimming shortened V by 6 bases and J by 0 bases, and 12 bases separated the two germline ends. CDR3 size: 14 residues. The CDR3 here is CASSESLFSYEQYF. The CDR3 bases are TGTGCCAGCAGCGAGAGCCTGTTCTCCTACGAGCAGTACTTC.

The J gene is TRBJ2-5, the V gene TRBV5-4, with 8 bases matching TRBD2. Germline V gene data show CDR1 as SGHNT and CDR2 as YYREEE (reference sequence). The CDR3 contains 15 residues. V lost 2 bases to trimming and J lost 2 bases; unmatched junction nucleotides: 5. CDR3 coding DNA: TGTGCCAGCAGCTTAAAGCGGGAGAGACAAGAGACCCAGTACTTC. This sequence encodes CASSLKRERQETQYF. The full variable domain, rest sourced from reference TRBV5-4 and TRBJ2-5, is ETGVTQSPTHLIKTRGQQVTLRCSSQSGHNTVSWYQQALGQGPQFIFQYYREEENGRGNFPPRFSGLQFPNYSSELNVNALELDDSALYLCASSLKRERQETQYFGPGTRLLVL.

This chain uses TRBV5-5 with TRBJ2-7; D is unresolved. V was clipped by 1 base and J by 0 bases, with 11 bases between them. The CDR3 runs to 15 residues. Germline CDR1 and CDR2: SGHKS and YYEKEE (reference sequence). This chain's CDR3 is CASSLHNSYSYEQYF. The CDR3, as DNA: TGTGCCAGCAGCTTGCATAACAGCTACTCCTACGAGCAGTACTTC.

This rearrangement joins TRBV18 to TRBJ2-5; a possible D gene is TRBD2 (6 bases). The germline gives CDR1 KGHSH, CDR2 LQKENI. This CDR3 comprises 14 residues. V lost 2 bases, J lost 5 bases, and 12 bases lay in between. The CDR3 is CASSPSGVVETQYF. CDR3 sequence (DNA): TGTGCCAGCTCACCATCGGGGGTGGTGGAGACCCAGTACTTC.

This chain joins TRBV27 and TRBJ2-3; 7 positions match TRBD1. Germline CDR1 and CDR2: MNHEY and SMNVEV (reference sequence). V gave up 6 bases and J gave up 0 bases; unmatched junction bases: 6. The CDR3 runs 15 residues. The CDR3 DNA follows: TGTGCCAGCAGAGGGGGCTGGGGGAGCACAGATACGCAGTATTTT. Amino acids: CASRGGWGSTDTQYF.

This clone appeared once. The DNA for the CDR3 is TGTGCCAGCAGTTTCCACCCGGACAGTGCGGGGCCCCAGCATTTT. This translates into CASSFHPDSAGPQHF. The gene calls are TRBV6-2 or TRBV6-3 and TRBJ1-5; possibly TRBD1 for D (6 bases). V was shortened by 4 bases and J by 9 bases, with 19 bases between the two germline ends. Germline assignment: CDR1 MNHEY and CDR2 SVGEGT. This CDR3 has 15 residues.

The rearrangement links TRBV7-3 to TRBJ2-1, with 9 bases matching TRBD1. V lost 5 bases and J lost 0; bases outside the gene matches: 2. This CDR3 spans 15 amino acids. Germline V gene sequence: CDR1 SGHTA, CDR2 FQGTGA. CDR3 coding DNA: TGTGCCAGCAGCCGGGACAGGGCCTCCTACAATGAGCAGTTCTTC. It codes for CASSRDRASYNEQFF. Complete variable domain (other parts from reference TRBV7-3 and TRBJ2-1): GAGVSQTPSNKVTEKGKYVELRCDPISGHTALYWYRQSLGQGPEFLIYFQGTGAADDSGLPNDRFFAVRPEGSVSTLKIQRTERGDSAVYLCASSRDRASYNEQFFGPGTRLTVL.

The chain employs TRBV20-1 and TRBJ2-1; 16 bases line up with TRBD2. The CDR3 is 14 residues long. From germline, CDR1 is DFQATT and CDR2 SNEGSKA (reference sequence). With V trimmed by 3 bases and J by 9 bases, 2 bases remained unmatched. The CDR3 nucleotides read TGCAGTGCTAGTGGGACTAGCGGGGGGGTTGAGCAGTTCTTC. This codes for CSASGTSGGVEQFF.

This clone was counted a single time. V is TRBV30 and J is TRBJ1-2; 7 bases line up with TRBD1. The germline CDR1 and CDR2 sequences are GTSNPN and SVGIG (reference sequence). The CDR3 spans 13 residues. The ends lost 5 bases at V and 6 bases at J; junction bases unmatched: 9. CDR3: CAWGRDREHGYTF. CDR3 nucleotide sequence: TGTGCCTGGGGCCGTGACAGGGAACATGGCTACACCTTC.

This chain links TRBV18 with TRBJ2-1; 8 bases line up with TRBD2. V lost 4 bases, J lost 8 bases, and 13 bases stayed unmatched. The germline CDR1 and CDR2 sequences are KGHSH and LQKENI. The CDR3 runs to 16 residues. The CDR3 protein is CASSHRGSGSVDEQFF. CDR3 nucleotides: TGTGCCAGCTCACACCGGGGGAGCGGGAGTGTCGATGAGCAGTTCTTC.